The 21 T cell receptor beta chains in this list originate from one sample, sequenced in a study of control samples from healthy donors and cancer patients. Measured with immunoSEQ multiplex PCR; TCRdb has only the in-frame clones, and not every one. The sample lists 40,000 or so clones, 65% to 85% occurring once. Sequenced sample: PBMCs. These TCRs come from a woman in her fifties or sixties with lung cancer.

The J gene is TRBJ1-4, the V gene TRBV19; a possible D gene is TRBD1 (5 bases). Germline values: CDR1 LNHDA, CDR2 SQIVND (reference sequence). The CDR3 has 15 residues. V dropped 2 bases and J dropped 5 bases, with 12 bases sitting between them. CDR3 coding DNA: TGTGCCAGTAGTATATCGGGGCAGGAGAATGAAAAACTGTTTTTT. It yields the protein CASSISGQENEKLFF.

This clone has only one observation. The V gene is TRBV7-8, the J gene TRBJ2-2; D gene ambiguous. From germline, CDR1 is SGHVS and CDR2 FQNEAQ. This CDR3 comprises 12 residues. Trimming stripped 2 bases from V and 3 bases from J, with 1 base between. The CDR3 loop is CASSLHTGELFF. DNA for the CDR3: TGTGCCAGCAGCTTACACACCGGGGAGCTGTTTTTT.

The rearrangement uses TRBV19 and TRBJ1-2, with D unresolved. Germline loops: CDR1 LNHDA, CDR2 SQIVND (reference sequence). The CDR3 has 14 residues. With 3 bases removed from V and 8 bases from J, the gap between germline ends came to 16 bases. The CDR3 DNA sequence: TGTGCCAGTAGTATGCTCCAGGCGGTCGTCGGCTACACCTTC. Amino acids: CASSMLQAVVGYTF. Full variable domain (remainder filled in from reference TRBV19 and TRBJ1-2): DGGITQSPKYLFRKEGQNVTLSCEQNLNHDAMYWYRQDPGQGLRLIYYSQIVNDFQKGDIAEGYSVSREKKESFPLTVTSAQKNPTAFYLCASSMLQAVVGYTFGSGTRLTVV.

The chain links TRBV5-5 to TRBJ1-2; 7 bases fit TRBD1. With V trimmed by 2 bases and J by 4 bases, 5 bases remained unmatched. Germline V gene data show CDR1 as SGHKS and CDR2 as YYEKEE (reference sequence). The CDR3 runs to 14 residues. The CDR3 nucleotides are TGTGCCAGCAGCTTCAGGCCAGGGGGCTATGGCTACACCTTC. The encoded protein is CASSFRPGGYGYTF.

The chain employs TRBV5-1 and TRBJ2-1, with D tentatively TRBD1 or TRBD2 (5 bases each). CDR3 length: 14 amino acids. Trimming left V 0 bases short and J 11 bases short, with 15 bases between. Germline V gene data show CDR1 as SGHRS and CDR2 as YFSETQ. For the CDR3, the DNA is TGCGCCAGCAGCTTGGCCATGGGGGTGGGGAAGCAGTTCTTC. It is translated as CASSLAMGVGKQFF.

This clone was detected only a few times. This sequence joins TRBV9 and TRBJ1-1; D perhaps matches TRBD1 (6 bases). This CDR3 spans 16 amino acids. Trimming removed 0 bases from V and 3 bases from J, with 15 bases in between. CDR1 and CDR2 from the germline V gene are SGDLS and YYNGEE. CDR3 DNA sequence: TGTGCCAGCAGCGTAGAAGGGGGAGGATGGGACACTGAAGCTTTCTTT. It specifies CASSVEGGGWDTEAFF.

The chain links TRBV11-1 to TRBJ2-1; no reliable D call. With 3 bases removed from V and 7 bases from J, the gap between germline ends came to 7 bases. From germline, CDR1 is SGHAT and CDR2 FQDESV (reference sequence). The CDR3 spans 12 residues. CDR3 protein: CASSFGANEQFF. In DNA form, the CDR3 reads TGTGCCAGCAGCTTTGGAGCGAATGAGCAGTTCTTC.

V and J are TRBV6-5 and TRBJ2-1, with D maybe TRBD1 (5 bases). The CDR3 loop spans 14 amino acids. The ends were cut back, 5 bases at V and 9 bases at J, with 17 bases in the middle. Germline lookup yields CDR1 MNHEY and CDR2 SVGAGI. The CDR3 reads CASSQAGYPPEQFF. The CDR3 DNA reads TGTGCCAGCAGTCAGGCAGGGTACCCACCTGAGCAGTTCTTC.

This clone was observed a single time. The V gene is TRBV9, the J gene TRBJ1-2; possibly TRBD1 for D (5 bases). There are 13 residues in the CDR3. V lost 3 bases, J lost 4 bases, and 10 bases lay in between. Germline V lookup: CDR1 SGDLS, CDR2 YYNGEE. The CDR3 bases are TGTGCCAGCAGCGCAGCGGGGGTCTATGGCTACACCTTC. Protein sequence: CASSAAGVYGYTF.

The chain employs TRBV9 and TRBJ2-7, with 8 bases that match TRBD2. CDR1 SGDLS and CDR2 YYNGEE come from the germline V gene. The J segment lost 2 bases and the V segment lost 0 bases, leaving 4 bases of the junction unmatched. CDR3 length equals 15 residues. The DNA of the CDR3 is TGTGCCAGCAGCGTAGGGTTTAGCGGGACCTACGAGCAGTACTTC. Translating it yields CASSVGFSGTYEQYF.

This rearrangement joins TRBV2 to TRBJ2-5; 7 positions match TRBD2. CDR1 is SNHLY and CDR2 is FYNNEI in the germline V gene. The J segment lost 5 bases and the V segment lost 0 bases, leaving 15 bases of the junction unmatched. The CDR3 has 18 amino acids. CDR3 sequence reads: CASSEALPGRGKGETQYF. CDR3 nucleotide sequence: TGTGCCAGCAGTGAAGCGCTCCCCGGGCGGGGGAAGGGGGAGACCCAGTACTTC.

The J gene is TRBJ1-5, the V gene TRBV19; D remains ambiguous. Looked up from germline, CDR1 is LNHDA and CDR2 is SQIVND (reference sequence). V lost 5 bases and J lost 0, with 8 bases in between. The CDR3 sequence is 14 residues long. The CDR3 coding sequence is TGTGCCAGTAGTCAGCGAGATAGCAATCAGCCCCAGCATTTT. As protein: CASSQRDSNQPQHF.

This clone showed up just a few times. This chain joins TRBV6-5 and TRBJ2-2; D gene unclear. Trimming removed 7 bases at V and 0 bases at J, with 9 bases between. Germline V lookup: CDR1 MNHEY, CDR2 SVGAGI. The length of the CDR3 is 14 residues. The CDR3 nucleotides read TGTGCCAGCACCGGGCCGACGAACACCGGGGAGCTGTTTTTT. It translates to CASTGPTNTGELFF.

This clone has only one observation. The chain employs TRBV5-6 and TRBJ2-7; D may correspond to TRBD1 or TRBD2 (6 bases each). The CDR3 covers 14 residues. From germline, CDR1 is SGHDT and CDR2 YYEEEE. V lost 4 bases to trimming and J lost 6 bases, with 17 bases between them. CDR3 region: CASSPPGGLFEQYF. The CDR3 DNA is TGTGCCAGCAGCCCCCCCGGGGGCCTCTTCGAGCAGTACTTC.

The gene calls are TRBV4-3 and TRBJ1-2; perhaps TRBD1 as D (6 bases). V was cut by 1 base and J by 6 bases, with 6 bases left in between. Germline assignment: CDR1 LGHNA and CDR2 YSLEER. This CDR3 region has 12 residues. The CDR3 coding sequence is TGCGCCAGCAGCCAAGGACAGGATGGCTACACCTTC. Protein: CASSQGQDGYTF.

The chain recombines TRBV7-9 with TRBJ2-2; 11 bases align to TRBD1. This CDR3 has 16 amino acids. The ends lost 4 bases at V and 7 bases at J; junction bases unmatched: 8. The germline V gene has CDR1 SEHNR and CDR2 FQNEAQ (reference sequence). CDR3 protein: CASSSGGQGALGELFF. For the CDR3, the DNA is TGTGCCAGCAGCTCGGGCGGACAGGGGGCGCTCGGGGAGCTGTTTTTT.

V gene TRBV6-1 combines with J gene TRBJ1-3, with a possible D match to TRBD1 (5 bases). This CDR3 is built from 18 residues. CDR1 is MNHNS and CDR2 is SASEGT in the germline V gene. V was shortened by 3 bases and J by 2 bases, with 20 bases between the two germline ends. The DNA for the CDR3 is TGTGCCAGCAGTGAGCTTGGACATTCTAGGCAGACTGGAAACACCATATATTTT. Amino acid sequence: CASSELGHSRQTGNTIYF.

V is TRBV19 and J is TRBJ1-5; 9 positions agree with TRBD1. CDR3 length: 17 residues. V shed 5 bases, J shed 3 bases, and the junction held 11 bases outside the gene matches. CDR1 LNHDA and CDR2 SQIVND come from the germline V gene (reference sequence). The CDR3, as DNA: TGTGCCAGTAGTCCCTTCAAGGGACAGGGCTACAATCAGCCCCAGCATTTT. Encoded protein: CASSPFKGQGYNQPQHF. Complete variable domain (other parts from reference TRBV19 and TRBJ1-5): DGGITQSPKYLFRKEGQNVTLSCEQNLNHDAMYWYRQDPGQGLRLIYYSQIVNDFQKGDIAEGYSVSREKKESFPLTVTSAQKNPTAFYLCASSPFKGQGYNQPQHFGDGTRLSIL.

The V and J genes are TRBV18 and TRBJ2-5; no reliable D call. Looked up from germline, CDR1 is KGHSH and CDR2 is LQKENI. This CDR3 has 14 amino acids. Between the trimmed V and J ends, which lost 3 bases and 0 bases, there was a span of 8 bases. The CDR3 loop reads CASSPPGNQETQYF. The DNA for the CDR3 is TGTGCCAGCTCACCCCCCGGTAACCAAGAGACCCAGTACTTC. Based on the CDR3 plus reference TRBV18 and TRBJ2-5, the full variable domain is NAGVMQNPRHLVRRRGQEARLRCSPMKGHSHVYWYRQLPEEGLKFMVYLQKENIIDESGMPKERFSAEFPKEGPSILRIQQVVRGDSAAYFCASSPPGNQETQYFGPGTRLLVL.

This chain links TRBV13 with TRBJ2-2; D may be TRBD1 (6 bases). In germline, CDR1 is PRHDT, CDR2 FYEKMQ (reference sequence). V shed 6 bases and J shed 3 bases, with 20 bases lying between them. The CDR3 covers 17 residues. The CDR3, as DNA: TGTGCCAGCAGTCCCTTCGGACAGAACTACGACACCGGGGAGCTGTTTTTT. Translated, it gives CASSPFGQNYDTGELFF.

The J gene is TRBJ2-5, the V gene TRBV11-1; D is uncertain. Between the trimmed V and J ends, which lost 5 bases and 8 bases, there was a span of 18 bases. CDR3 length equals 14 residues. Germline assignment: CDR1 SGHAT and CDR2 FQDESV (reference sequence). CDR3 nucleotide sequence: TGTGCCAGCAGCCGGTCCCTTGGGGAAAAAACCCAGTACTTC. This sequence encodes CASSRSLGEKTQYF.